These 2 T cell receptor beta chains were all obtained from the same sample, sequenced in a study of blood T cell repertoires in COVID-19. The repertoire was sequenced with immunoSEQ multiplex PCR; TCRdb's copy has only in-frame clones and lacks some. The table lists about 81,000 clones, roughly 89% of them singletons. The sample comprised peripheral blood. The receptors originated from a woman older than 75 with active COVID-19.

The genes are TRBV7-3 and TRBJ2-1; tentative D call: TRBD2 (6 bases). CDR1 is SGHTA and CDR2 is FQGTGA in the germline V gene. CDR3 length equals 11 residues. V lost 4 bases and J lost 14, with 12 bases in between. The CDR3 coding sequence is TGTGCCAGCAGCTCCGGGACTTTTAAGTTCTTC. Translating it yields CASSSGTFKFF.

J is TRBJ2-1 and V is TRBV4-2; D possibly corresponds to TRBD2 (5 bases). V was cut by 4 bases and J by 13 bases, with 11 bases left in between. The CDR3 covers 11 residues. Germline V gene data show CDR1 as LGHNA and CDR2 as YNFKEQ. The CDR3 bases are TGTGCCAGCAGCCCCCGGGGATCCCAGTTCTTC. It is translated as CASSPRGSQFF.